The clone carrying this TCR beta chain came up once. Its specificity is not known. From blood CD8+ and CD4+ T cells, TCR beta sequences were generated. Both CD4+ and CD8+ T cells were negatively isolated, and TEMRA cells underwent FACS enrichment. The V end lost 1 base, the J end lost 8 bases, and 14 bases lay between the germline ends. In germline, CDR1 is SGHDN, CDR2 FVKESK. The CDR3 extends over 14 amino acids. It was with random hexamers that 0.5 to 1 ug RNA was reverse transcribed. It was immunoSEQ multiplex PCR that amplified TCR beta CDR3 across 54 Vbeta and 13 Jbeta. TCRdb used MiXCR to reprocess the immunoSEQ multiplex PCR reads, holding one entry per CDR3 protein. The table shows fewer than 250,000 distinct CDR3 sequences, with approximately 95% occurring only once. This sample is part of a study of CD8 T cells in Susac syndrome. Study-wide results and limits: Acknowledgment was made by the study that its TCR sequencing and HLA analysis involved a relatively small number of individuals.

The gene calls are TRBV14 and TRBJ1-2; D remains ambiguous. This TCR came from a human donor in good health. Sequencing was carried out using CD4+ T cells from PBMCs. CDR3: CASSQALSGRGYTF. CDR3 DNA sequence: TGTGCCAGCAGCCAAGCTCTATCAGGTCGGGGCTACACCTTC.